This T cell receptor (beta chain) was captured by sequencing in a study of shared clonotypes between healthy human individuals. Study-wide results and caveats: Larger estimated richness was generally seen in naive subsets than in memory subsets. The study sampled only blood, and tissue repertoires likely differ.

Positive CCR7 selection of CD45RO-negative cells yielded the naive CD8 cells, and terminally differentiated effector memory CD45RA+ cells were excluded. Germline-derived CDR1 and CDR2 are LGHNA and YSLEER. V was pared by 1 base and J by 4 bases, with 6 bases of the junction left unmatched. The CDR3 runs 15 residues. As concerns this clone: Its matching antigen is unknown.

Generated by immunoSEQ multiplex PCR, the TCRdb table keeps only in-frame clones and is missing some. The sample lists about 2.1 million clones; 93% were seen once. The rearrangement links TRBV4-3 to TRBJ2-7, with 8 bases matching TRBD1. The sequenced sample was naive CD8+ T cells from PBMCs. The receptor was derived from a man aged 18 to 29 in good health. Some clones in this sample may be carry-over from other donors' samples. The CDR3 sequence: CASSQGQQGGYEQYF. CDR3 coding DNA: TGCGCCAGCAGCCAAGGGCAACAGGGGGGATACGAGCAGTACTTC.